Each of the 27 T cell receptor beta chains below was sequenced from the same sample in a study of T cells in Graves' hyperthyroidism and ophthalmopathy. Amplified TCR beta CDR3 regions derived from RNA transcripts. The study used the HTBI primer set for a first-round RT-PCR of the TCR CDR3. TCRdb processed the multiplex PCR reads anew with MiXCR; each CDR3 protein has one entry. The table has 300,000 to 450,000 distinct CDR3 sequences, roughly 14% seen once. The sample taken for sequencing was blood. These receptors came from a man aged 25-45 years with Graves' hyperthyroidism that later progressed to Graves' ophthalmopathy.

This clonotype was detected many times. This chain links TRBV7-8 with TRBJ2-3; D is perhaps TRBD1 (6 bases). Germline loops: CDR1 SGHVS, CDR2 FQNEAQ. Trimming cost V 0 bases and J 1 base, with 14 bases left between them. The CDR3 has 17 amino acids. The CDR3 region is CASSLAQEDRGTDTQYF. In DNA, the CDR3 is TGTGCCAGCAGCTTAGCGCAAGAGGACAGAGGCACAGATACGCAGTATTTT.

The chain has TRBV28 and TRBJ2-5; D possibly matches TRBD1 or TRBD2 (5 bases each). This CDR3 has 16 residues. Trimming cost V 5 bases and J 5 bases, with 21 bases left between them. Germline-derived CDR1 and CDR2 are MDHEN and SYDVKM. This CDR3 reads CASSARDRLEVETQYF. CDR3 coding DNA: TGTGCCAGCAGTGCAAGGGACCGACTGGAGGTGGAGACCCAGTACTTC.

J is TRBJ1-2 and V is TRBV6-1, with 8 nucleotides matching TRBD1. The CDR3 has 14 amino acids. Germline V CDR1 and CDR2: MNHNS, SASEGT. The V segment lost 11 bases and the J segment 6 bases; nucleotides outside the gene matches: 14. The CDR3 region is CASRHPDRGDGYTF. CDR3 sequence (DNA): TGTGCCTCCCGTCATCCCGACAGGGGAGATGGCTACACCTTC.

This clonotype was recorded at least ten times. The V call is TRBV6-5, the J call TRBJ1-6; D gene ambiguous. This CDR3 is 14 amino acids long. With 2 bases removed from V and 8 bases from J, the gap between germline ends came to 10 bases. Per the germline V gene, CDR1 is MNHEY and CDR2 is SVGAGI. CDR3 DNA: TGTGCCAGCAGTTACGGGGAGGTGCATTCACCCCTCCACTTT. Its protein is CASSYGEVHSPLHF.

V and J are TRBV6-5 and TRBJ2-6; perhaps TRBD2 as D (5 bases). This CDR3 has 15 amino acids. The V end was cut by 2 bases, the J end by 2 bases, with 7 bases between. CDR1 is MNHEY, CDR2 SVGAGI, per germline. The CDR3 loop is CASSYEGTGANVLTF. DNA of the CDR3: TGTGCCAGCAGTTACGAGGGTACTGGGGCCAACGTCCTGACTTTC.

This clonotype was detected a few times. A read error may account for a junction end that differs from germline. The chain uses TRBV7-9 and TRBJ1-2; D gene unclear. This CDR3 has 12 amino acids. From germline, CDR1 is SEHNR and CDR2 FQNEAQ (reference sequence). The CDR3 bases are TGTGCCAGCAGCTTAGTTAACAATGGCTACACCTTC. The encoded protein is CASSLVNNGYTF.

At least ten counts were recorded for this clonotype. This chain uses TRBV20-1 with TRBJ1-4; a possible D gene is TRBD1 (6 bases). Deletions cut 0 bases from V and 8 bases from J, with 13 bases between. The length of the CDR3 is 14 residues. CDR1 is DFQATT and CDR2 is SNEGSKA in the germline V gene (reference sequence). CDR3 sequence: CSARDGRGYEKLFF. The DNA for the CDR3 is TGCAGTGCTAGAGATGGGAGGGGGTACGAAAAACTGTTTTTT.

V is TRBV20-1 and J is TRBJ2-7, with a tentative D call TRBD1 (5 bases). The germline V gene has CDR1 DFQATT and CDR2 SNEGSKA (reference sequence). The CDR3 covers 14 residues. The ends were cut back, 1 base at V and 3 bases at J, with 13 bases in the middle. CDR3 residues: CSARVSRDRYEQYF. The CDR3 nucleotides read TGCAGTGCTAGAGTTAGCAGGGATCGCTACGAGCAGTACTTC.

This clonotype appeared a few times. The genes are TRBV28 and TRBJ1-5, with a possible D match to TRBD1 (6 bases). The CDR3 extends over 17 amino acids. Germline V CDR1 and CDR2: MDHEN, SYDVKM. V lost 6 bases and J lost 0, with 18 bases in between. The CDR3 coding sequence is TGTGCCAGCAGGGACCTCAGGGGCCTTTATAGCAATCAGCCCCAGCATTTT. Protein: CASRDLRGLYSNQPQHF.

This clonotype was seen at least ten times. The rearrangement uses TRBV7-8 and TRBJ1-1, with TRBD1 identical over 7 bases. The V gene end was trimmed by 5 bases and the J gene end by 4 bases; junction bases not matched to a gene: 16. The CDR3 is made up of 17 amino acids. CDR1 and CDR2 (germline): SGHVS, FQNEAQ. CDR3 protein: CASSAPGGQGPTTEAFF. CDR3 coding DNA: TGTGCCAGCAGCGCCCCAGGGGGGCAGGGCCCTACCACTGAAGCTTTCTTT.

This clonotype was seen ten or more times. The genes are TRBV12-3 or TRBV12-4 and TRBJ2-3; TRBD2 matches 7 bases. With 6 bases clipped from V and 2 bases from J, the junction kept 5 bases outside the gene matches. This CDR3 comprises 14 residues. The chain's CDR3 is CASSSGTITDTQYF. The CDR3 coding sequence is TGTGCCAGCAGCTCCGGGACTATCACAGATACGCAGTATTTT.

This clonotype was seen only a few times. The chain carries TRBV7-2 and TRBJ2-3; possible D gene TRBD2, 6 bases. The CDR3 consists of 14 residues. Germline V lookup: CDR1 SGHTA, CDR2 FQGNSA. The ends were cut back, 2 bases at V and 2 bases at J, with 8 bases in the middle. The CDR3 DNA reads TGTGCCAGCAGCTTAACGGGACTCACAGATACGCAGTATTTT. Residues: CASSLTGLTDTQYF. Variable domain in full (rest from reference TRBV7-2 and TRBJ2-3): GAGVSQSPSNKVTEKGKDVELRCDPISGHTALYWYRQSLGQGLEFLIYFQGNSAPDKSGLPSDRFSAERTGGSVSTLTIQRTQQEDSAVYLCASSLTGLTDTQYFGPGTRLTVL.

This sequence joins TRBV29-1 and TRBJ1-2, with D uncertain. The CDR3 sequence is 11 residues long. Germline assignment: CDR1 SQVTM and CDR2 ANQGSEA. V was pared by 7 bases and J by 5 bases, with 11 bases between. CDR3 in amino acids: CSARTAYGYTF. The CDR3 DNA sequence: TGCAGCGCACGGACGGCTTATGGCTACACCTTC.

There are a few counts of this clonotype. This chain's CDR3 is CASSYGTIAGWSYEQYF. DNA of the CDR3: TGTGCCAGCAGTTACGGAACCATAGCGGGGTGGTCCTACGAGCAGTACTTC. V usage is TRBV6-9 and J usage is TRBJ2-7, with TRBD2 matching 8 bases. The CDR3 is 17 residues long. V lost 3 bases and J lost 1; bases outside the gene matches: 11. From germline, CDR1 is MNHGY and CDR2 SVAAGI.

This clonotype was observed many times. The rearrangement joins TRBV12-3 or TRBV12-4 to TRBJ1-3; D call uncertain. Trimming took 2 bases from V and 0 from J, leaving 5 bases between them. The CDR3 length is 14 residues. DNA of the CDR3: TGTGCCAGCAGTTTAAGTCCCTCTGGAAACACCATATATTTT. It specifies CASSLSPSGNTIYF.

The rearrangement links TRBV9 to TRBJ2-5; 7 nucleotides match TRBD2. The CDR3 covers 16 residues. V lost 4 bases to trimming and J lost 1 base; unmatched junction nucleotides: 10. Germline lookup yields CDR1 SGDLS and CDR2 YYNGEE. The CDR3, as DNA: TGTGCCAGCAGCCCCGGGGGGTGGAATTTCCAAGAGACCCAGTACTTC. Its translation: CASSPGGWNFQETQYF.

This clonotype was counted at least ten times. This chain uses TRBV7-8 with TRBJ1-6; D gene uncertain. The CDR3 consists of 15 residues. Between the trimmed V and J ends, which lost 7 bases and 5 bases, there was a span of 15 bases. Germline loops: CDR1 SGHVS, CDR2 FQNEAQ. The CDR3 DNA reads TGTGCCAGCAACCCCAGGACGGAAAATAATTCACCCCTCCACTTT. Amino acid sequence: CASNPRTENNSPLHF.

This clonotype was detected many times. The chain joins TRBV9 to TRBJ1-1; D perhaps matches TRBD1 (5 bases). V was clipped by 4 bases and J by 3 bases, with 10 bases between them. The CDR3 is 13 amino acids. Germline V gene sequence: CDR1 SGDLS, CDR2 YYNGEE. The CDR3 reads CASSPTTDTEAFF. The CDR3 DNA reads TGTGCCAGCAGCCCTACGACAGACACTGAAGCTTTCTTT.

This clonotype was seen at least ten times. CDR3 in DNA: TGTGCCAGCAGCTTATTTTGGGGAGGGTCCTATAATTCACCCCTCCACTTT. This translates into CASSLFWGGSYNSPLHF. The chain links TRBV7-9 to TRBJ1-6; D is unclear. CDR1 and CDR2 (germline): SEHNR, FQNEAQ (reference sequence). With 2 bases removed from V and 1 base from J, the gap between germline ends came to 12 bases. The CDR3 has 17 amino acids. The variable domain in full, completed from reference TRBV7-9 and TRBJ1-6, reads DTGVSQNPRHKITKRGQNVTFRCDPISEHNRLYWYRQTLGQGPEFLTYFQNEAQLEKSRLLSDRFSAERPKGSFSTLEIQRTEQGDSAMYLCASSLFWGGSYNSPLHFGNGTRLTVT.

There are a few counts of this clonotype. This rearrangement joins TRBV12-3 or TRBV12-4 to TRBJ1-6; D is possibly TRBD1 (5 bases). This CDR3 contains 15 residues. V dropped 7 bases and J dropped 7 bases, with 17 bases sitting between them. The CDR3: CASIPGSRRNSPLHF. The CDR3 region has the DNA TGTGCCAGCATTCCAGGGTCTCGTAGGAATTCACCCCTCCACTTT.

This clonotype was counted a few times. The chain joins TRBV19 to TRBJ1-1; no clear D gene. Per the germline V gene, CDR1 is LNHDA and CDR2 is SQIVND (reference sequence). Trimming left V 8 bases short and J 7 bases short, with 23 bases between. The CDR3 extends over 15 amino acids. The CDR3 protein is CASRYEATARGEAFF. As DNA, the CDR3 is TGTGCCAGTCGATATGAAGCTACAGCCCGCGGTGAAGCTTTCTTT. The whole variable domain, filled in from reference TRBV19 and TRBJ1-1, reads DGGITQSPKYLFRKEGQNVTLSCEQNLNHDAMYWYRQDPGQGLRLIYYSQIVNDFQKGDIAEGYSVSREKKESFPLTVTSAQKNPTAFYLCASRYEATARGEAFFGQGTRLTVV.

This clonotype was counted ten times or more. V and J are TRBV28 and TRBJ1-1; possibly TRBD1 for D (5 bases). V was clipped by 3 bases and J by 4 bases, with 9 bases between them. This CDR3 comprises 13 residues. Germline-derived CDR1 and CDR2 are MDHEN and SYDVKM. CDR3 amino acids: CASSLQGATEAFF. In DNA, the CDR3 is TGTGCCAGCAGTTTGCAGGGTGCCACTGAAGCTTTCTTT. Based on the CDR3 plus reference TRBV28 and TRBJ1-1, the full variable domain is DVKVTQSSRYLVKRTGEKVFLECVQDMDHENMFWYRQDPGLGLRLIYFSYDVKMKEKGDIPEGYSVSREKKERFSLILESASTNQTSMYLCASSLQGATEAFFGQGTRLTVV.

V and J are TRBV3-1 and TRBJ2-4, with 12 bases lining up with TRBD2. CDR3 length: 18 residues. With V trimmed by 1 base and J by 0 bases, 4 bases remained unmatched. Germline CDR1 is LGHDT and CDR2 is YNNKEL (reference sequence). The chain's CDR3 is CASSQGLAGALAKNIQYF. Written as DNA, the CDR3 is TGTGCCAGCAGCCAAGGACTAGCGGGGGCCCTAGCCAAAAACATTCAGTACTTC.

This clonotype was counted at least ten times. The chain carries TRBV12-3 or TRBV12-4 and TRBJ1-1; D is unclear. CDR3 length: 15 residues. The V and J ends lost 4 bases and 0 bases respectively, with 12 bases between them. This chain's CDR3 is CASSSGRTLNTEAFF. CDR3 nucleotide sequence: TGTGCCAGCAGTTCCGGACGAACTTTGAACACTGAAGCTTTCTTT.

This clonotype was observed a handful of times. The genes are TRBV7-9 and TRBJ2-7; unclear D gene. This CDR3 is built from 14 residues. Germline lookup yields CDR1 SEHNR and CDR2 FQNEAQ (reference sequence). V shed 3 bases and J shed 3 bases, with 12 bases lying between them. The CDR3 coding sequence is TGTGCCAGCAGCTTGCTTGGAGACAACTACGAGCAGTACTTC. Its translation: CASSLLGDNYEQYF.

This clonotype was observed at least ten times. This sequence joins TRBV12-5 and TRBJ1-5, with D possibly TRBD1 on 6 matching bases. Germline CDR1 LGHNT, CDR2 FRNRAP. Trimming took off 6 bases at V and 6 bases at J, with 12 bases between the two ends. CDR3 length: 13 amino acids. CDR3 nucleotide sequence: TGTGCTAGTGGCCCACAGGGTGGTCAGCCCCAGCATTTT. Protein: CASGPQGGQPQHF.

This clonotype showed up just a few times. The chain uses TRBV7-9 and TRBJ1-1; D possibly corresponds to TRBD1 (6 bases). Germline lookup yields CDR1 SEHNR and CDR2 FQNEAQ (reference sequence). This CDR3 comprises 14 residues. Trimming pared 4 bases from V and 3 bases from J, leaving 12 bases between. The CDR3 spells CASSSKGVDTEAFF. CDR3 bases: TGTGCCAGCAGCTCAAAGGGGGTGGACACTGAAGCTTTCTTT.